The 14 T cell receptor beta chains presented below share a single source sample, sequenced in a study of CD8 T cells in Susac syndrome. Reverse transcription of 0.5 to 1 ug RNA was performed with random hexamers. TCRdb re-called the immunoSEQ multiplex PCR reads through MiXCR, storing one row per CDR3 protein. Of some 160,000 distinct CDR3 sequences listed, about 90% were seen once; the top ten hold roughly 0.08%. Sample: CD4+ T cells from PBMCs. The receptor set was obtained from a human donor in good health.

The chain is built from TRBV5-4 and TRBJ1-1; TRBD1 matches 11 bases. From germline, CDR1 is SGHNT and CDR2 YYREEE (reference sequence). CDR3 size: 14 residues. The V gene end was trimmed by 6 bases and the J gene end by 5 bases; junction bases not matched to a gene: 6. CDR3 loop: CASIPDRGRTEAFF. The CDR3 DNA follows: TGTGCCAGCATCCCGGACAGGGGGCGAACTGAAGCTTTCTTT.

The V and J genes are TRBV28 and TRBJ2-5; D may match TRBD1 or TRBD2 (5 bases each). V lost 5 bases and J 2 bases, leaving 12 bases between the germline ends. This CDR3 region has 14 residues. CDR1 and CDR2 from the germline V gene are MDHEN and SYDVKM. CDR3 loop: CASSPWGGQETQYF. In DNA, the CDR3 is TGTGCCAGCAGTCCATGGGGCGGGCAAGAGACCCAGTACTTC.

CDR3 bases: TGCAGTGCTAGCCGCGACGGGACGAACACTGAAGCTTTCTTT. It is translated as CSASRDGTNTEAFF. This sequence joins TRBV20-1 and TRBJ1-1; weak D call: TRBD1 (5 bases). Germline assignment: CDR1 DFQATT and CDR2 SNEGSKA (reference sequence). V was cut by 3 bases and J by 1 base, with 12 bases left in between. This CDR3 has 14 residues.

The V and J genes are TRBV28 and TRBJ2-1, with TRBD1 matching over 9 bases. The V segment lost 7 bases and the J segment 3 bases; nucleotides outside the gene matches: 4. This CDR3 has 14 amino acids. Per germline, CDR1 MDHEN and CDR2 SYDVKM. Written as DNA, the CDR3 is TGTGCCAGCACCTCGGGACAGGGCTACAATGAGCAGTTCTTC. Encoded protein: CASTSGQGYNEQFF.

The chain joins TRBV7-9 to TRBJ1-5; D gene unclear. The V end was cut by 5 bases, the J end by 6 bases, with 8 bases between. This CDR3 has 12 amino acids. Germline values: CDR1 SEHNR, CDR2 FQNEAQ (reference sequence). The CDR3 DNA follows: TGTGCCAGCAGCAATGTCAGTCAGCCCCAGCATTTT. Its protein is CASSNVSQPQHF. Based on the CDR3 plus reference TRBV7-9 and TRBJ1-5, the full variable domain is DTGVSQNPRHKITKRGQNVTFRCDPISEHNRLYWYRQTLGQGPEFLTYFQNEAQLEKSRLLSDRFSAERPKGSFSTLEIQRTEQGDSAMYLCASSNVSQPQHFGDGTRLSIL.

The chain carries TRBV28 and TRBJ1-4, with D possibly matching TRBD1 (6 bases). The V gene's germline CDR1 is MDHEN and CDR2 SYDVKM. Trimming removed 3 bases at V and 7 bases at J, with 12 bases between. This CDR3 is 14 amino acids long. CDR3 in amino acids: CASSLPQGFEKLFF. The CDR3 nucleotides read TGTGCCAGCAGTTTGCCGCAGGGGTTTGAAAAACTGTTTTTT. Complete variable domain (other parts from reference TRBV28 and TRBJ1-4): DVKVTQSSRYLVKRTGEKVFLECVQDMDHENMFWYRQDPGLGLRLIYFSYDVKMKEKGDIPEGYSVSREKKERFSLILESASTNQTSMYLCASSLPQGFEKLFFGSGTQLSVL.

The CDR3 nucleotides are TGCAGTGCTGCCAAGACCTCCTACGAGCAGTACTTC. Translation: CSAAKTSYEQYF. The V and J genes are TRBV20-1 and TRBJ2-7; D is uncertain. V shed 5 bases and J shed 0 bases, with 8 bases lying between them. There are 12 residues in the CDR3. Germline values: CDR1 DFQATT, CDR2 SNEGSKA (reference sequence).

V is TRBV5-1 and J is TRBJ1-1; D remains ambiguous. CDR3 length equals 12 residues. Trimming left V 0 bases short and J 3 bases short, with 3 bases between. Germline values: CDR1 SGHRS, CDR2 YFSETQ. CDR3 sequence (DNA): TGCGCCAGCAGCTTGGATGACACTGAAGCTTTCTTT. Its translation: CASSLDDTEAFF. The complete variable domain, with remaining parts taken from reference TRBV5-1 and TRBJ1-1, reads KAGVTQTPRYLIKTRGQQVTLSCSPISGHRSVSWYQQTPGQGLQFLFEYFSETQRNKGNFPGRFSGRQFSNSRSEMNVSTLELGDSALYLCASSLDDTEAFFGQGTRLTVV.

CDR3 amino acids: CAWKYRGPMNTEAFF. The CDR3 DNA sequence: TGTGCCTGGAAGTACAGGGGGCCCATGAACACTGAAGCTTTCTTT. The chain links TRBV30 to TRBJ1-1; TRBD1 matches at 9 bases. Germline loops: CDR1 GTSNPN, CDR2 SVGIG (reference sequence). CDR3 length: 15 amino acids. Trimming at V came to 4 bases and at J to 0 bases, leaving 6 bases not matched to a gene. Full variable domain (missing parts from reference TRBV30 and TRBJ1-1): SQTIHQWPATLVQPVGSPLSLECTVEGTSNPNLYWYRQAAGRGLQLLFYSVGIGQISSEVPQNLSASRPQDRQFILSSKKLLLSDSGFYLCAWKYRGPMNTEAFFGQGTRLTVV.

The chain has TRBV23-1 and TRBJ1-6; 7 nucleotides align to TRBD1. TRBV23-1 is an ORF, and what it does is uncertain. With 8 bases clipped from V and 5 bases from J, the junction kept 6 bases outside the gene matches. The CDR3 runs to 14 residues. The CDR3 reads CASGGQAHNSPLHF. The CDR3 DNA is TGCGCCAGCGGCGGACAGGCCCATAATTCACCCCTCCACTTT.

CDR3 residues: CASSHPKDRKHSNQPQHF. The CDR3 nucleotides are TGTGCCAGCTCTCACCCCAAGGACAGGAAGCATAGCAATCAGCCCCAGCATTTT. The chain uses TRBV18 and TRBJ1-5; 7 bases line up with TRBD1. After removal of 6 bases from V and 0 bases from J, the junction contained 14 bases not matched to a gene. Germline assignment: CDR1 KGHSH and CDR2 LQKENI. CDR3 length: 18 amino acids. Combining the CDR3 with reference TRBV18 and TRBJ1-5 gives the whole variable domain NAGVMQNPRHLVRRRGQEARLRCSPMKGHSHVYWYRQLPEEGLKFMVYLQKENIIDESGMPKERFSAEFPKEGPSILRIQQVVRGDSAAYFCASSHPKDRKHSNQPQHFGDGTRLSIL.

For the CDR3, the DNA is TGTGCCAGCAGTGCGTCGGGAGATCAGCCCCAGCATTTT. Amino acids: CASSASGDQPQHF. This sequence joins TRBV2 and TRBJ1-5, with no clear D. CDR3 length equals 13 residues. V was trimmed by 4 bases and J by 5 bases, leaving 9 bases between them. Germline-derived CDR1 and CDR2 are SNHLY and FYNNEI.

CDR3 sequence reads: CASSEKRDSHSYTF. The CDR3 DNA is TGTGCCAGCAGTGAGAAGCGGGACAGCCACAGCTACACCTTC. The chain uses TRBV25-1 and TRBJ1-2; 7 positions match TRBD1. Germline CDR1 MGHDK, CDR2 SYGVNS. The junction had 10 bases not matched to a gene; V was cut back by 3 bases and J by 9 bases. This CDR3 has 14 amino acids.

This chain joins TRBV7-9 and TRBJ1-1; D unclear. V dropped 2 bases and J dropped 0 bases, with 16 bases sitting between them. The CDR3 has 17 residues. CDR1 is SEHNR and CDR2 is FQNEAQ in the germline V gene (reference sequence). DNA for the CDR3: TGTGCCAGCAGCTTAAGTGTCGGAACGGTTATGAACACTGAAGCTTTCTTT. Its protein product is CASSLSVGTVMNTEAFF.